This T cell receptor beta chain was sequenced for a study of neurological immune-mediated disorders. Study results and limitations: When the repertoires were sorted by phylogenetic grouping, those of 18 of 34 multiple sclerosis patients ended up in one related-CDR3 cluster, a possible signature. With the multiple sclerosis repertoire cluster, neither clinical nor MRI features showed any association. HTLV-1-associated myelopathy had the most TCR clonal expansion, and multiple sclerosis had the least, less than healthy controls.

The table lists this clonotype with many counts. Its antigen is still unknown. The cDNA was produced through 5'RACE with 10-nucleotide random UMIs. TCRdb reanalysed the 5' RACE reads using MiXCR and keeps one entry per CDR3 protein. This sample has 20,000 to 30,000 distinct CDR3 sequences, with 2% to 2.5% found just once. This CDR3 is 12 amino acids long. In germline, CDR1 is SGDLS, CDR2 YYNGEE. Trimming took off 4 bases at V and 3 bases at J, with 7 bases between the two ends. The sequenced sample was PBMCs. The receptor's source is a woman between 50 and 59 years old with multiple sclerosis. The chain recombines TRBV9 with TRBJ1-1; D not certain. CDR3 loop: CASSPEDTEAFF. The CDR3 DNA reads TGTGCCAGCAGCCCCGAGGACACTGAAGCTTTCTTT.